Sequencing of this T cell receptor beta chain was carried out in a study of control samples from healthy donors and cancer patients. Using immunoSEQ multiplex PCR, the repertoire was profiled, and TCRdb retains in-frame clones only, with some absent. The sample contains around 94,000 clones, approximately 95% of which appear only once. CDR1 is MDHEN, CDR2 SYDVKM, per germline. The V and J ends lost 6 bases and 6 bases, in that order; junction bases with no gene match: 3. The CDR3 extends over 15 amino acids. The sequencing input was blood. The TCR was taken from a woman aged 25 to 45 in good health. The rearrangement links TRBV28 to TRBJ2-1; TRBD2 matches 15 bases. The CDR3 protein is CASSLGLAGGNEQFF. CDR3 coding DNA: TGTGCCAGCAGCCTGGGACTAGCGGGAGGCAATGAGCAGTTCTTC.